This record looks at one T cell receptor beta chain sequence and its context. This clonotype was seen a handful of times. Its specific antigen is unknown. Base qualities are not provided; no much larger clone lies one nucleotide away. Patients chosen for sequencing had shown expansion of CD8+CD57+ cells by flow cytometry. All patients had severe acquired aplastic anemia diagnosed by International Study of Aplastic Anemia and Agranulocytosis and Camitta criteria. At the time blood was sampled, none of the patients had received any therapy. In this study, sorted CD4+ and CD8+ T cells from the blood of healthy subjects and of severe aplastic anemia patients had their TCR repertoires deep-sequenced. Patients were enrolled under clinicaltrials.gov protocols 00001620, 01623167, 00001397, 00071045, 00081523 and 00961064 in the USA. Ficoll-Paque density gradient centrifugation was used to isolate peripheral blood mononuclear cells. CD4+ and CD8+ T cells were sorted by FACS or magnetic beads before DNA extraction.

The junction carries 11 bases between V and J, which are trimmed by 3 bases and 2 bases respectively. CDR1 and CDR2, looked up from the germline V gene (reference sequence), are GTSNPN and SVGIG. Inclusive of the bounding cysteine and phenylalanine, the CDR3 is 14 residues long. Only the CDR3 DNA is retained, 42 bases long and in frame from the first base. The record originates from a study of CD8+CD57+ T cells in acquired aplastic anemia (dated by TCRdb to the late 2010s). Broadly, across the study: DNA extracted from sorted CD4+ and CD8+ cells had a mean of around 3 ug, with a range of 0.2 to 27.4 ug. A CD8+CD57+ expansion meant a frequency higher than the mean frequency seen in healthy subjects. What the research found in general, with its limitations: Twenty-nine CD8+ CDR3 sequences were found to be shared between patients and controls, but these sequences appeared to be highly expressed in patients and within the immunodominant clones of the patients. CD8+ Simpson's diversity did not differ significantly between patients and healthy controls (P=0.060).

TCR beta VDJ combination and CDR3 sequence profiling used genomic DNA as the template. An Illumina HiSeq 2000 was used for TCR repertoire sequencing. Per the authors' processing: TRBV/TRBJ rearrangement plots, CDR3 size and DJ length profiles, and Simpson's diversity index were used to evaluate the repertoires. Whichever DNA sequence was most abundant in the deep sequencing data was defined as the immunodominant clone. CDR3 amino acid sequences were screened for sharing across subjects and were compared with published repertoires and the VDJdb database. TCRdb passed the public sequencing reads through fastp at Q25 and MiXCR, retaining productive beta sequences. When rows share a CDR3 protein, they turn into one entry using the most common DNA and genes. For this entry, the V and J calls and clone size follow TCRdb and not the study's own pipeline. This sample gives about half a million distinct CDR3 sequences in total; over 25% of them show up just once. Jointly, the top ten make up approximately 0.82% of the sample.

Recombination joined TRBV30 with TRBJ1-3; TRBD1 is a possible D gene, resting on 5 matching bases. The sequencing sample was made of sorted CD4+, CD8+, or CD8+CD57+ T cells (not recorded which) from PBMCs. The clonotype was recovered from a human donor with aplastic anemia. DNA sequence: TGTGCCTGGAGCAACTACAGGACTGGAAACACCATATATTTT. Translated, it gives CAWSNYRTGNTIYF. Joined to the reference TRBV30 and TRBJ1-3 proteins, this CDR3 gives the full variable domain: SQTIHQWPATLVQPVGSPLSLECTVEGTSNPNLYWYRQAAGRGLQLLFYSVGIGQISSEVPQNLSASRPQDRQFILSSKKLLLSDSGFYLCAWSNYRTGNTIYFGEGSWLTVV.